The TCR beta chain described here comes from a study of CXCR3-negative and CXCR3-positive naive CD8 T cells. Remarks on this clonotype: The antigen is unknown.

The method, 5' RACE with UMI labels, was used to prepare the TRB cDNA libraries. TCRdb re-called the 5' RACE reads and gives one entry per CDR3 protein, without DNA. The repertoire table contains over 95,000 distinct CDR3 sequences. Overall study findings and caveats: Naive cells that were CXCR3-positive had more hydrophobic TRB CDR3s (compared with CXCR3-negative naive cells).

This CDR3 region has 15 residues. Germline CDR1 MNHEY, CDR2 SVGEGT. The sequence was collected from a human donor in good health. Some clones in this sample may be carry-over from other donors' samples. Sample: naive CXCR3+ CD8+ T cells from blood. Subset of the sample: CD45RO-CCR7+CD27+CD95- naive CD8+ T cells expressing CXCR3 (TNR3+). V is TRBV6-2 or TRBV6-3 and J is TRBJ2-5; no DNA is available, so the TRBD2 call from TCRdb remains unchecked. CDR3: CASSSPTRRWETQYF.